This T cell receptor (beta chain) was sequenced in a study of post-analysis software for immune sequencing data. Study-wide context: The courses of disease that were included comprised relapsing-remitting, secondary progressive and progressive-relapsing multiple sclerosis. General study results and limits: Relative to controls, patients with multiple sclerosis showed significantly lower normalized Chao1 diversity. Five TRBV segments, including TRBV5-6, TRBV5-1 and TRBV20-1, were more frequent in patients than controls. Under F measure analysis, samples from one preparation batch co-clustered strongly.

Per the germline V gene, CDR1 is SSHAT and CDR2 is FNYEAQ (reference sequence). This CDR3 has 17 amino acids. Trimming stripped 2 bases from V and 5 bases from J, with 21 bases between. Built from TCR beta cDNA, the libraries had unique molecular identifiers in them. Input amounts of about 0.85 to 11 million T cells were used. These gave around 500,000 cDNA molecules, so each molecule approximated one T cell. TCRdb re-called the PCR reads through MiXCR, storing one row per CDR3 protein. The sample has 820,000 or so distinct CDR3 sequences; about 53% are singletons. With regard to this clonotype: Antigen: not known.

Sequencing was performed on blood. The chain recombines TRBV7-7 with TRBJ2-5, with D maybe TRBD2 (6 bases). The receptor comes from a girl between 10 and 17 years old with multiple sclerosis. The CDR3, as DNA: TGTGCCAGCAGCTTACACCCCAGGCCTACGGGGGTGGAGACCCAGTACTTC. It codes for CASSLHPRPTGVETQYF.